These 20 T cell receptor beta chains were all obtained from the same sample, sequenced in a study of T cells expressing NK-cell markers (dated by TCRdb to the early 2020s). Library prep was done by 5' RACE. Sequencer: Illumina HiSeq 2000. Through TCRdb reprocessing, the reads give one entry per CDR3 protein sequence; DNA is omitted. For this sample, the table gives almost 450,000 distinct CDR3 sequences. The ten largest clones capture 7.3% of the sample. The sequenced sample was blood T cells: a sorted CD56 or NKG2C T cell subset, CD4+ or CD8+ T cells, or bulk PBMC T cells (not recorded which). The receptors were sampled from a woman between 18 and 75 years old in good health.

This chain connects TRBV2 to TRBJ2-6; TCRdb selects TRBD1, and the lack of DNA leaves this call unchecked. The CDR3 loop spans 16 amino acids. Per germline, CDR1 SNHLY and CDR2 FYNNEI. Here the CDR3 reads CASSEGRASGANVLTF. Supplemented by reference TRBV2 and TRBJ2-6, the full variable domain reads EPEVTQTPSHQVTQMGQEVILRCVPISNHLYFYWYRQILGQKVEFLVSFYNNEISEKSEIFDDQFSVERPDGSNFTLKIRSTKLEDSAMYFCASSEGRASGANVLTFGAGSRLTVL.

The V call is TRBV5-1, the J call TRBJ2-3; the D call from TCRdb, TRBD2, cannot be confirmed without DNA. This CDR3 is built from 16 residues. Germline-derived CDR1 and CDR2 are SGHRS and YFSETQ. Here the CDR3 reads CASSLPVASSTDTQYF. The full variable domain, completed using reference TRBV5-1 and TRBJ2-3, is KAGVTQTPRYLIKTRGQQVTLSCSPISGHRSVSWYQQTPGQGLQFLFEYFSETQRNKGNFPGRFSGRQFSNSRSEMNVSTLELGDSALYLCASSLPVASSTDTQYFGPGTRLTVL.

The J gene is TRBJ1-2, the V gene TRBV7-2. The CDR3 has 13 residues. Per germline, CDR1 SGHTA and CDR2 FQGNSA. The CDR3 here is CASSFFQEVGYTF.

The gene calls are TRBV15 and TRBJ1-5. Germline V lookup: CDR1 LNHNV, CDR2 YYDKDF (reference sequence). The CDR3 runs to 14 residues. The CDR3 loop is CATSRDRANQPQHF.

V and J are TRBV12-3 or TRBV12-4 and TRBJ2-3; TCRdb's D call, TRBD1, is unchecked because there is no DNA. There are 15 residues in the CDR3. The CDR3 protein is CASSPSTGNTDTQYF.

CDR3 region: CASRPTGGQRMNTEAFF. This sequence joins TRBV7-6 and TRBJ1-1; TCRdb's D gene call, TRBD1, goes unchecked for lack of DNA. The germline gives CDR1 SGHVS, CDR2 FNYEAQ. The CDR3 runs to 17 residues.

The chain has TRBV6-2 or TRBV6-3 and TRBJ2-1; TCRdb names TRBD2, which stays unverified in the absence of DNA. Germline V CDR1 and CDR2: MNHEY, SVGEGT. The length of the CDR3 is 16 residues. CDR3: CASSYTTSGSADEQFF.

V and J are TRBV6-1 and TRBJ1-6; TCRdb proposes TRBD1, but this gene call is untestable without DNA. This CDR3 contains 15 residues. Looked up from germline, CDR1 is MNHNS and CDR2 is SASEGT. This CDR3 reads CASYPGPSYNSPLHF.

Here the CDR3 reads CASSLTGAPYNEQFF. The V and J genes are TRBV5-1 and TRBJ2-1; TCRdb's D gene call, TRBD1, goes unchecked for lack of DNA. There are 15 residues in the CDR3. Per the germline V gene, CDR1 is SGHRS and CDR2 is YFSETQ.

The chain is built from TRBV4-1 and TRBJ1-5; TCRdb proposes TRBD1, but this gene call is untestable without DNA. The CDR3 has 14 residues. Germline CDR1 and CDR2: MGHRA and YSYEKL. This chain's CDR3 is CASSHTTDNQPQHF.

The chain carries TRBV7-8 and TRBJ2-1; TCRdb reports TRBD1, a call that lacks DNA to check it against. Germline CDR1 reads SGHVS; CDR2 reads FQNEAQ. CDR3 size: 13 residues. This chain's CDR3 is CASLDRLYNEQFF.

This chain joins TRBV3-1 and TRBJ1-2. From germline, CDR1 is LGHDT and CDR2 YNNKEL (reference sequence). The length of the CDR3 is 13 residues. This CDR3 reads CASSQVVGDGYTF.

The chain employs TRBV20-1 and TRBJ2-7. Germline CDR1 reads DFQATT; CDR2 reads SNEGSKA (reference sequence). The CDR3 length is 14 residues. This CDR3 is CSARFVPPSYEQYF.

The V call is TRBV20-1, the J call TRBJ1-5; the D call of TRBD1 rests on TCRdb alone, since no DNA is present to check it. Germline values: CDR1 DFQATT, CDR2 SNEGSKA (reference sequence). This CDR3 is 17 amino acids long. CDR3 in amino acids: CSASKGRRVSGNQPQHF.

The rearrangement uses TRBV10-3 and TRBJ2-2; TCRdb returns TRBD2, unconfirmable since there is no DNA. The CDR3 is 15 residues long. Per the germline V gene, CDR1 is ENHRY and CDR2 is SYGVKD. CDR3 loop: CATIGLAGGNGELFF.

The chain recombines TRBV12-3 or TRBV12-4 with TRBJ2-1; TCRdb's D call of TRBD2 is untestable without DNA. This CDR3 has 15 residues. The chain's CDR3 is CASSPGTSPYNEQFF.

The genes are TRBV9 and TRBJ2-2; TCRdb's D gene call, TRBD2, goes unchecked for lack of DNA. The V gene's germline CDR1 is SGDLS and CDR2 YYNGEE. The CDR3 runs to 16 residues. This chain's CDR3 is CASSLEGPWDTGELFF. Using reference TRBV9 and TRBJ2-2 for the parts outside the CDR3, the full variable domain is DSGVTQTPKHLITATGQRVTLRCSPRSGDLSVYWYQQSLDQGLQFLIQYYNGEERAKGNILERFSAQQFPDLHSELNLSSLELGDSALYFCASSLEGPWDTGELFFGEGSRLTVL.

The chain joins TRBV29-1 to TRBJ1-1. The length of the CDR3 is 12 residues. CDR1 and CDR2 from the germline V gene are SQVTM and ANQGSEA. This CDR3 reads CSGARQNTEAFF.

The chain carries TRBV11-2 and TRBJ1-6. Germline CDR1 reads SGHAT; CDR2 reads FQNNGV. This CDR3 has 15 amino acids. The CDR3 here is CASAHAERDNSPLHF.

V gene TRBV27 combines with J gene TRBJ2-7; TCRdb's assignment of TRBD1 cannot be checked, as there is no DNA. The germline V gene encodes CDR1 MNHEY and CDR2 SMNVEV (reference sequence). The CDR3 has 15 amino acids. CDR3 sequence reads: CASSLKRGWSYEQYF.